The clone carrying this TCR beta chain was detected a few times. TCRdb passed the 5' RACE reads through MiXCR, listing each CDR3 protein once. This table has about 77,000 distinct CDR3 sequences, roughly 16% appearing once. The germline V gene encodes CDR1 SGHNT and CDR2 YYREEE (reference sequence). Trimming took 4 bases from V and 1 from J, leaving 17 bases between them. This CDR3 spans 17 amino acids. This sample is drawn from a study of early T cells in non-severe SARS-CoV-2 infection. The V and J genes are TRBV5-4 and TRBJ2-2; no definite D call. Input material: whole blood. The receptor's source is an adult who was a healthcare worker with PCR-confirmed SARS-CoV-2 infection or an uninfected control (not recorded which). CDR3 residues: CASSQMAAWWNTGELFF. CDR3 sequence (DNA): TGTGCCAGCAGCCAGATGGCGGCCTGGTGGAACACCGGGGAGCTGTTTTTT.